One and the same sample provided the 30 T cell receptor beta chains below, sequenced in a study of early T cells in non-severe SARS-CoV-2 infection. Using its own MiXCR run on the 5' RACE reads, TCRdb lists one record per CDR3 protein. The sample holds 100,000 to 150,000 distinct CDR3 sequences, about 15% seen once. The sequenced material came from whole blood. The receptor source for this set is an adult who was a healthcare worker with PCR-confirmed SARS-CoV-2 infection or an uninfected control (not recorded which).

CDR3 protein: CASSDGHANQPQHF. CDR3 sequence (DNA): TGCGCCAGCAGCGATGGACACGCTAATCAGCCCCAGCATTTT. V is TRBV5-1 and J is TRBJ1-5, with a tentative D call TRBD1 (5 bases). The V gene lost 4 bases and the J gene lost 4 bases, with 12 bases spanning the gap. CDR1 and CDR2 from the germline V gene are SGHRS and YFSETQ. The CDR3 runs 14 residues.

This clonotype was counted a few times. The chain employs TRBV25-1 and TRBJ1-2; possible D gene TRBD1, 5 bases. This CDR3 region has 11 residues. The germline CDR1 and CDR2 sequences are MGHDK and SYGVNS. Trimming took off 5 bases at V and 8 bases at J, with 9 bases between the two ends. CDR3 DNA: TGTGCCAGCAGTACAGGCCGCGGCTACACCTTC. It specifies CASSTGRGYTF.

The chain couples TRBV29-1 to TRBJ2-3; 9 nucleotides align to TRBD2. This CDR3 comprises 16 residues. Germline loops: CDR1 SQVTM, CDR2 ANQGSEA. The ends lost 0 bases at V and 3 bases at J; junction bases unmatched: 7. The CDR3 protein is CSVEDRIAGETDTQYF. The CDR3 DNA follows: TGCAGCGTTGAAGATCGGATAGCGGGGGAGACAGATACGCAGTATTTT.

This clonotype was seen more than once but under ten times. The chain has TRBV24-1 and TRBJ2-3; D remains unclear. The V end lost 3 bases, the J end lost 6 bases, and 15 bases lay between the germline ends. This CDR3 has 15 amino acids. Germline assignment: CDR1 KGHDR and CDR2 SFDVKD. The CDR3 is CATSDRTGVGDTQYF. The CDR3, as DNA: TGTGCCACCAGTGATAGAACGGGTGTAGGGGATACGCAGTATTTT.

This clonotype occurred a few times. The chain uses TRBV5-1 and TRBJ2-7; D is ambiguous. V lost 7 bases and J lost 4, with 18 bases in between. The CDR3 loop spans 14 amino acids. Germline CDR1 SGHRS, CDR2 YFSETQ. The CDR3 protein is CASQSRSNTYEQYF. The CDR3, as DNA: TGCGCCAGCCAATCCAGGTCAAATACTTACGAGCAGTACTTC.

The rearrangement joins TRBV5-1 to TRBJ1-2; a weak D match, TRBD1 (6 bases). The CDR3 covers 14 residues. The germline V gene encodes CDR1 SGHRS and CDR2 YFSETQ. V lost 5 bases and J lost 8, with 19 bases in between. CDR3 nucleotide sequence: TGCGCCAGCAGGTCAGGGGAAATGTTAAGAGGCTACACCTTC. Protein product: CASRSGEMLRGYTF.

Worth noting for this clonotype: This may arise from a read error, as a much more abundant clone is one base away. J is TRBJ1-2 and V is TRBV18; 8 bases fit TRBD1. Germline V gene lookup returns CDR1 KGHSH and CDR2 LQKENI. The CDR3 contains 16 residues. CDR3: CAGSPSGQGRGYGYTF. The CDR3, as DNA: TGTGCCGGCTCACCCTCCGGACAGGGTAGGGGCTATGGCTACACCTTC.

This clonotype was found a few times. V and J are TRBV11-2 and TRBJ2-3; 14 bases are shared with TRBD2. This CDR3 has 18 amino acids. V trimming: 5 bases; J trimming: 2 bases; junction bases outside the gene matches: 9. The V gene's germline CDR1 is SGHAT and CDR2 FQNNGV. The CDR3 DNA reads TGTGCCAGCAGCAACTATAGGACTAGCGGGGGGTCCACAGATACGCAGTATTTT. Its translation is CASSNYRTSGGSTDTQYF.

This clonotype was seen at least ten times. The chain couples TRBV3-1 to TRBJ1-1; D unclear. Germline lookup yields CDR1 LGHDT and CDR2 YNNKEL (reference sequence). V was shortened by 7 bases and J by 0 bases, with 12 bases between the two germline ends. The CDR3 contains 14 residues. This CDR3 is CASKRTIMNTEAFF. The CDR3 nucleotides are TGTGCCAGCAAAAGGACCATCATGAACACTGAAGCTTTCTTT.

There are a few counts of this clonotype. This chain connects TRBV18 to TRBJ2-2; D is uncertain. V was cut by 1 base and J by 6 bases, with 12 bases left in between. CDR1 is KGHSH, CDR2 LQKENI, per germline. This CDR3 contains 15 residues. The CDR3 DNA follows: TGTGCCAGCTCACCACGGCCGGTCTCCGCCGGGGAGCTGTTTTTT. It encodes CASSPRPVSAGELFF. The full variable domain, its missing parts supplied by reference TRBV18 and TRBJ2-2, is NAGVMQNPRHLVRRRGQEARLRCSPMKGHSHVYWYRQLPEEGLKFMVYLQKENIIDESGMPKERFSAEFPKEGPSILRIQQVVRGDSAAYFCASSPRPVSAGELFFGEGSRLTVL.

This clonotype showed up many times. The chain couples TRBV20-1 to TRBJ2-5; a possible D gene is TRBD2 (7 bases). CDR1 and CDR2 (germline): DFQATT, SNEGSKA (reference sequence). V was cut by 6 bases and J by 5 bases, with 19 bases left in between. The CDR3 loop spans 14 amino acids. CDR3 region: CSALRGGALETQYF. Written as DNA, the CDR3 is TGCAGTGCCCTCCGTGGGGGGGCCTTGGAGACCCAGTACTTC.

V is TRBV14 and J is TRBJ2-7; 9 bases are shared with TRBD2. With 5 bases clipped from V and 3 bases from J, the junction kept 5 bases outside the gene matches. The CDR3 is 14 amino acids. CDR1 and CDR2 from the germline V gene are SGHDN and FVKESK. CDR3 loop: CASSSIAGDYEQYF. As DNA, the CDR3 is TGTGCCAGCAGCTCGATAGCGGGGGACTACGAGCAGTACTTC.

This clonotype came up a few times. This chain links TRBV7-3 with TRBJ2-5; maybe TRBD2 (5 bases). This CDR3 has 15 amino acids. Germline CDR1 is SGHTA and CDR2 is FQGTGA. V lost 8 bases to trimming and J lost 2 bases, with 18 bases between them. The chain's CDR3 is CASSATGEYQETQYF. CDR3 DNA: TGTGCCAGCTCCGCTACCGGGGAGTATCAAGAGACCCAGTACTTC.

This clonotype came up a few times. The chain links TRBV6-2 or TRBV6-3 to TRBJ2-3, with unresolved D. The CDR3 covers 12 residues. CDR1 and CDR2 (germline): MNHEY, SVGEGT. Deletions cut 0 bases from V and 6 bases from J, with 4 bases between. DNA for the CDR3: TGTGCCAGCAGTTACTCGGTGGATACGCAGTATTTT. Its protein product is CASSYSVDTQYF.

This clonotype has only a few counts. The V and J genes are TRBV2 and TRBJ1-2; weak D call: TRBD1 (6 bases). Deletions cut 0 bases from V and 4 bases from J, with 18 bases between. There are 17 residues in the CDR3. In germline, CDR1 is SNHLY, CDR2 FYNNEI. CDR3 coding DNA: TGTGCCAGCAGTGAAGCCGGTATCGGGGGCGGGATCTATGGCTACACCTTC. Translated: CASSEAGIGGGIYGYTF. The entire variable domain, with the rest obtained from reference TRBV2 and TRBJ1-2, is as follows: EPEVTQTPSHQVTQMGQEVILRCVPISNHLYFYWYRQILGQKVEFLVSFYNNEISEKSEIFDDQFSVERPDGSNFTLKIRSTKLEDSAMYFCASSEAGIGGGIYGYTFGSGTRLTVV.

This chain uses TRBV5-1 with TRBJ2-3; no reliable D call. CDR1 SGHRS and CDR2 YFSETQ come from the germline V gene. This CDR3 spans 16 amino acids. V lost 4 bases to trimming and J lost 2 bases, with 17 bases between them. In DNA form, the CDR3 reads TGCGCCAGCAGCGCGAATGTGGCGGCACCCACAGATACGCAGTATTTT. Encoded protein: CASSANVAAPTDTQYF.

The chain joins TRBV25-1 to TRBJ2-3; D assignment may be TRBD1 or TRBD2 (5 bases each). The CDR3 has 15 residues. In germline, CDR1 is MGHDK, CDR2 SYGVNS. Deletions cut 1 base from V and 2 bases from J, with 10 bases between. The CDR3 DNA reads as TGTGCCAGCAGTGAATCCGGGGCGTACACAGATACGCAGTATTTT. The encoded protein is CASSESGAYTDTQYF.

This clonotype has a handful of counts. The V gene is TRBV3-1, the J gene TRBJ2-5, with D tentatively TRBD1 (7 bases). Germline V gives CDR1 LGHDT, CDR2 YNNKEL (reference sequence). The CDR3 is made up of 14 amino acids. V was shortened by 4 bases and J by 2 bases, with 11 bases between the two germline ends. The CDR3 protein is CASSPRDRQETQYF. The CDR3 nucleotides read TGTGCCAGCAGCCCGCGGGACAGACAAGAGACCCAGTACTTC.

This clonotype came up a few times. The chain couples TRBV29-1 to TRBJ2-5; 7 bases are a match to TRBD2. Looked up from germline, CDR1 is SQVTM and CDR2 is ANQGSEA. After removal of 4 bases from V and 3 bases from J, the junction contained 2 bases not matched to a gene. This CDR3 contains 12 residues. CDR3 loop: CSVVLAEETQYF. In DNA, the CDR3 is TGCAGCGTTGTCCTAGCGGAAGAGACCCAGTACTTC.

The chain uses TRBV18 and TRBJ1-2; 7 bases align to TRBD1. After removal of 1 base from V and 6 bases from J, the junction contained 2 bases not matched to a gene. CDR3 length: 13 amino acids. Germline CDR1 is KGHSH and CDR2 is LQKENI. The CDR3 coding sequence is TGTGCCAGCTCACCACAGGGGGCGAATGGCTACACCTTC. Residues: CASSPQGANGYTF.

This clonotype was counted between two and nine times. This chain connects TRBV3-1 to TRBJ1-1; possibly TRBD1 for D (6 bases). Germline CDR1 and CDR2: LGHDT and YNNKEL (reference sequence). V shed 4 bases and J shed 4 bases, with 16 bases lying between them. This CDR3 comprises 15 residues. The CDR3 DNA is TGTGCCAGCAGCCCCAGACAGGCCAGAGGCACTGAAGCTTTCTTT. As protein: CASSPRQARGTEAFF.

The chain joins TRBV9 to TRBJ1-1, with D possibly being TRBD1 (6 bases). The ends were cut back, 0 bases at V and 5 bases at J, with 14 bases in the middle. The CDR3 sequence is 15 residues long. CDR1 SGDLS and CDR2 YYNGEE come from the germline V gene. The DNA of the CDR3 is TGTGCCAGCAGCGTAGCGGGGGGCGGGGGAACTGAAGCTTTCTTT. This codes for CASSVAGGGGTEAFF. The whole variable domain, remainder taken from reference TRBV9 and TRBJ1-1, is DSGVTQTPKHLITATGQRVTLRCSPRSGDLSVYWYQQSLDQGLQFLIQYYNGEERAKGNILERFSAQQFPDLHSELNLSSLELGDSALYFCASSVAGGGGTEAFFGQGTRLTVV.

This clonotype was counted only a few times. This chain joins TRBV29-1 and TRBJ2-1; 10 positions agree with TRBD2. Germline assignment: CDR1 SQVTM and CDR2 ANQGSEA. This CDR3 is 17 amino acids long. Trimming cost V 4 bases and J 3 bases; bases outside gene matches: 12. The CDR3 reads CSVAPVLAGDNYNEQFF. Here the CDR3 DNA reads TGCAGCGTTGCTCCCGTCCTAGCGGGGGACAACTACAATGAGCAGTTCTTC.

This clonotype came up a few times. The chain has TRBV10-3 and TRBJ2-3; D is ambiguous. Germline CDR1 ENHRY, CDR2 SYGVKD. The CDR3 spans 15 residues. Trimming stripped 0 bases from V and 2 bases from J, with 9 bases between. The CDR3 sequence: CAISESTLATDTQYF. DNA of the CDR3: TGTGCCATCAGTGAGTCGACGTTGGCCACAGATACGCAGTATTTT.

The chain's CDR3 is CASSQVRTPETQYF. DNA of the CDR3: TGTGCCAGCAGCCAAGTCCGGACCCCGGAGACCCAGTACTTC. V usage is TRBV14 and J usage is TRBJ2-5; D is unresolved. The CDR3 runs to 14 residues. V was shortened by 1 base and J by 5 bases, with 11 bases between the two germline ends. Germline V CDR1 and CDR2: SGHDN, FVKESK.

This clonotype was counted only a few times. The genes are TRBV5-1 and TRBJ2-2; TRBD2 matches at 12 bases. Germline loops: CDR1 SGHRS, CDR2 YFSETQ. This CDR3 has 17 residues. Trimming took 4 bases from V and 4 from J; bases not matched to a gene: 8. The CDR3 DNA is TGCGCCAGCAGCATCCCGACTAGCGGGGGAGTCACCGGGGAGCTGTTTTTT. It codes for CASSIPTSGGVTGELFF.

In its sample, this clonotype was seen a few times. The CDR3 DNA reads TGCGCCAGCAGCCCTCACGGTGAAAAACTGTTTTTT. This codes for CASSPHGEKLFF. The chain is built from TRBV4-1 and TRBJ1-4, with D unresolved. Deletions cut 4 bases from V and 7 bases from J, with 7 bases between. The CDR3 contains 12 residues. Germline V CDR1 and CDR2: MGHRA, YSYEKL.

The sample holds a few counts of this clonotype. A read error may produce the germline difference seen at one junction end. J is TRBJ1-1 and V is TRBV3-1, with 8 nucleotides matching TRBD1. The CDR3 is made up of 14 amino acids. The germline gives CDR1 LGHDT, CDR2 YNNKEL (reference sequence). The CDR3 DNA follows: TGTGCCAGCACCTTATCCGGACAGGGCGCTGAAGTTTTCTTT. This encodes CASTLSGQGAEVFF.

The chain carries TRBV5-1 and TRBJ1-4; D uncertain. Trimming took 7 bases from V and 10 from J, leaving 17 bases between them. Per germline, CDR1 SGHRS and CDR2 YFSETQ. CDR3 length: 13 amino acids. CDR3 protein: CASETRGVGKLFF. The DNA of the CDR3 is TGCGCCAGCGAAACCCGGGGTGTTGGAAAACTGTTTTTT.

This clonotype has just a few counts. As the CDR3 is not closed by the conserved phenylalanine or tryptophan, this likely results from a read error. The DNA is omitted, as the CDR3 cannot be located on it reliably, and the CDR3 follows TCRdb's listing. This chain joins TRBV2 and TRBJ2-1; the table's TRBD2 call for D was not verified on the DNA. Germline V lookup: CDR1 SNHLY, CDR2 FYNNEI. Counting both end residues, the CDR3 totals 12 amino acids. CDR3 amino acids: CASSAMGGLGFL.